One sample yielded the 14 T cell receptor beta chains listed below, sequenced in a study of blood T cell repertoires in COVID-19 (dated by TCRdb to 2020 to 2022). Libraries were built with the immunoSEQ multiplex PCR assay. This is the immuneACCESS table as TCRdb keeps it, with only in-frame sequences that have V and J called. A part of the clones is gone; compared with another copy, unresolved V genes explain less than half, and the rest is unexplained. Counted in this sample were some 290,000 clones; roughly 89% of them appeared once. Clones ranked in the top ten supply about 9.4% of the sample. Sequencing input: PBMCs or T cells enriched from blood (not recorded which). Receptors originate from a woman in her twenties or thirties who had recovered from COVID-19.

This clone was recorded a few times. The genes are TRBV5-4 and TRBJ1-2; D uncertain. V was pared by 0 bases and J by 8 bases, with 23 bases between. The CDR3 runs 17 residues. CDR1 and CDR2 (germline): SGHNT, YYREEE (reference sequence). The CDR3 region has the DNA TGTGCCAGCAGCTTGGGGGAATTCGTGGCACCCCCGGGGGGCTACACCTTC. Its translation is CASSLGEFVAPPGGYTF.

The V gene is TRBV11-2, the J gene TRBJ2-1, with TRBD1 as a possible D gene (5 bases). CDR1 is SGHAT, CDR2 FQNNGV, per germline. V gave up 8 bases and J gave up 5 bases, with 16 bases separating them. The CDR3 totals 14 residues. The CDR3, as DNA: TGTGCCAGCGCAGGTCAGGGTTTCGACAATGAGCAGTTCTTC. Its protein is CASAGQGFDNEQFF.

As for this clone: The same CDR3 also results from other DNA sequences found in this sample. The gene calls are TRBV7-2 and TRBJ2-1; TRBD2 aligns across 8 bases. After removal of 6 bases from V and 0 bases from J, the junction contained 4 bases not matched to a gene. Germline V lookup: CDR1 SGHTA, CDR2 FQGNSA. This CDR3 comprises 15 residues. This CDR3 is CASSLAGDSYNEQFF. CDR3 nucleotide sequence: TGTGCCAGCAGTCTAGCGGGCGACTCCTACAATGAGCAGTTCTTC.

In DNA, the CDR3 is TGTGCCAGCAGCCAAGTCGCAGATACGCAGTATTTT. Translated: CASSQVADTQYF. The chain carries TRBV4-2 and TRBJ2-3; D is undetermined. CDR1 and CDR2 (germline): LGHNA, YNFKEQ. V gave up 1 base and J gave up 4 bases, with 3 bases separating them. The CDR3 covers 12 residues.

The chain is built from TRBV3-1 (or the pseudogene TRBV3-2) and TRBJ1-6; D is ambiguous. Germline V lookup: CDR1 LGHDT, CDR2 YNNKEL (reference sequence). The CDR3 is made up of 16 amino acids. V was clipped by 1 base and J by 3 bases, with 10 bases between them. The CDR3 DNA follows: TGTGCCAGCAGCCAAGGGAGTTTGAGCTATAATTCACCCCTCCACTTT. This translates into CASSQGSLSYNSPLHF.

The J gene is TRBJ1-5, the V gene TRBV6-5; TRBD1 matches 7 bases. Germline trimming cut 7 bases from V and 4 bases from J; bases unmatched to any gene: 4. Germline CDR1 is MNHEY and CDR2 is SVGAGI. The CDR3 is 13 residues long. This CDR3 reads CASTTGANQPQHF. The CDR3 nucleotides read TGTGCCAGCACTACAGGGGCGAATCAGCCCCAGCATTTT.

J is TRBJ2-1 and V is TRBV3-1 (or the pseudogene TRBV3-2); 7 positions agree with TRBD2. The CDR3 is 15 residues long. The junction had 4 bases not matched to a gene; V was cut back by 2 bases and J by 3 bases. The germline CDR1 and CDR2 sequences are LGHDT and YNNKEL (reference sequence). The CDR3 nucleotides read TGTGCCAGCAGCCAAAGCGGGACCTACTACAATGAGCAGTTCTTC. Its translation is CASSQSGTYYNEQFF.

This clone was counted between two and nine times. The V and J genes are TRBV9 and TRBJ2-1, with a possible D match to TRBD1 (5 bases). This CDR3 region has 17 residues. CDR1 is SGDLS and CDR2 is YYNGEE in the germline V gene. Trimming shortened V by 0 bases and J by 6 bases, and 19 bases separated the two germline ends. The CDR3 sequence: CASSVALGVTLGNEQFF. For the CDR3, the DNA is TGTGCCAGCAGCGTAGCCCTAGGGGTAACCTTGGGCAATGAGCAGTTCTTC.

The CDR3 DNA reads as TGCGCCAGCAGCCAAGGGACAGGGACTGGCACTGAAGCTTTCTTT. Protein product: CASSQGTGTGTEAFF. The chain recombines TRBV4-1 with TRBJ1-1; 8 bases are shared with TRBD1. The CDR3 is made up of 15 amino acids. V dropped 1 base and J dropped 4; count of bases not matched to a gene: 5. Germline-derived CDR1 and CDR2 are MGHRA and YSYEKL.

This chain joins TRBV2 and TRBJ1-2; 7 bases match TRBD1. Germline V gives CDR1 SNHLY, CDR2 FYNNEI. J lost 8 bases, V lost 7 bases, and 10 bases had no gene match. This CDR3 has 13 amino acids. The CDR3 DNA sequence: TGTGCCAGCAATCGTCAGGGGGGCTACGGCTACACCTTC. The encoded protein is CASNRQGGYGYTF.

A word on this clone: It is unclear where the CDR3 begins or ends on the DNA, so no DNA is shown, and the CDR3 is as TCRdb lists it. This chain joins TRBV7-6 and TRBJ2-7; TRBD2, the table's D call, was not compared with the DNA. With termini counted, the CDR3 has 19 amino acids. Germline V gene data show CDR1 as SGHVS and CDR2 as FNYEAQ. The CDR3 region is CASSLLDFTSSTSYYEQYF.

This chain joins TRBV5-4 and TRBJ2-5; possibly TRBD1 for D (6 bases). Trimming removed 0 bases from V and 4 bases from J, with 13 bases in between. Germline V gene lookup returns CDR1 SGHNT and CDR2 YYREEE (reference sequence). The CDR3 totals 15 residues. CDR3 sequence: CASSLGGQGGETQYF. CDR3 nucleotide sequence: TGTGCCAGCAGCTTGGGAGGTCAAGGGGGAGAGACCCAGTACTTC.

This chain connects TRBV20-1 to TRBJ1-1, with unresolved D. This CDR3 has 13 residues. CDR1 DFQATT and CDR2 SNEGSKA come from the germline V gene (reference sequence). Trimming left V 6 bases short and J 1 base short, with 12 bases between. In DNA form, the CDR3 reads TGCAGTGCGAGTGGCAGTCCGAACACTGAAGCTTTCTTT. Translated, it gives CSASGSPNTEAFF.

The chain links TRBV28 to TRBJ2-1; a weak D match, TRBD1 (8 bases). Germline assignment: CDR1 MDHEN and CDR2 SYDVKM. The length of the CDR3 is 16 residues. V dropped 5 bases and J dropped 9 bases, with 23 bases sitting between them. In DNA, the CDR3 is TGTGCCAGCAGTCCACAGGGGGGCGGGAGCGAGCGTGAGCAGTTCTTC. The encoded protein is CASSPQGGGSEREQFF.